These 10 T cell receptor beta chains originate from one sample sequenced in a study of spatial heterogeneity in lung cancer. One entry per CDR3 protein, called by TCRdb with MiXCR from the 5' RACE reads. The table includes roughly 19,000 distinct CDR3 sequences, around 15% detected once. The sample's time point: sample taken at primary tumor resection. Study conclusions and caveats: How many expanded intratumoral alpha and beta TCRs were present tracked the tumor mutation count, which was a count of nonsynonymous mutations.

These receptors are not linked to any known antigen. The specimen was lung tumor tissue, collected at surgery. The receptors derive from a female donor with early-stage non-small cell lung cancer.

This clonotype was detected only a few times. The genes are TRBV11-2 and TRBJ2-3; perhaps D is TRBD1 or TRBD2 (5 bases each). This CDR3 comprises 13 residues. Looked up from germline, CDR1 is SGHAT and CDR2 is FQNNGV. V was shortened by 1 base and J by 5 bases, with 7 bases between the two germline ends. CDR3: CASSLVGGDTQYF. As DNA, the CDR3 is TGTGCCAGCAGCTTAGTTGGGGGAGATACGCAGTATTTT.

This clonotype was seen many times. The V call is TRBV28, the J call TRBJ2-6; 8 nucleotides line up with TRBD1. CDR1 is MDHEN, CDR2 SYDVKM, per germline. V trimming: 8 bases; J trimming: 0 bases; junction bases outside the gene matches: 3. The CDR3 length is 15 residues. CDR3 protein: CASRTGGSGANVLTF. CDR3 nucleotide sequence: TGTGCCAGCCGAACAGGGGGCTCTGGGGCCAACGTCCTGACTTTC.

This clonotype showed up just a few times. J is TRBJ2-1 and V is TRBV27; D perhaps matches TRBD1 (5 bases). V lost 3 bases and J 6 bases, leaving 9 bases between the germline ends. The CDR3 is made up of 13 amino acids. Germline lookup yields CDR1 MNHEY and CDR2 SMNVEV (reference sequence). CDR3 loop: CASSLVQGNEQFF. The DNA for the CDR3 is TGTGCCAGCAGTTTGGTCCAGGGCAATGAGCAGTTCTTC.

This clonotype has a count of ten or more. This sequence joins TRBV29-1 and TRBJ2-3; TRBD2 matches at 8 bases. Per the germline V gene, CDR1 is SQVTM and CDR2 is ANQGSEA. The V gene end was trimmed by 4 bases and the J gene end by 2 bases; junction bases not matched to a gene: 5. The CDR3 has 14 residues. For the CDR3, the DNA is TGCAGCGTTGGCAGCGGGAGCCCCACAGATACGCAGTATTTT. It specifies CSVGSGSPTDTQYF.

In its sample, this clonotype was seen many times. The J gene is TRBJ2-1, the V gene TRBV18; D gene ambiguous. The V gene lost 3 bases and the J gene lost 8 bases, with 23 bases spanning the gap. Germline V gene sequence: CDR1 KGHSH, CDR2 LQKENI. This CDR3 is built from 17 residues. CDR3 bases: TGTGCCAGCTCACCTCCAGACGGCCGGGTTGGTTCTGATGAGCAGTTCTTC. Its protein product is CASSPPDGRVGSDEQFF.

V is TRBV30 and J is TRBJ2-7; D is unclear. The germline V gene encodes CDR1 GTSNPN and CDR2 SVGIG (reference sequence). CDR3 length: 14 residues. The V end lost 2 bases, the J end lost 0 bases, and 11 bases lay between the germline ends. CDR3 coding DNA: TGTGCCTGGAGTTTCGGGCTCAGCTCCTACGAGCAGTACTTC. Amino acid sequence: CAWSFGLSSYEQYF. Full variable domain (rest looked up from reference TRBV30 and TRBJ2-7): SQTIHQWPATLVQPVGSPLSLECTVEGTSNPNLYWYRQAAGRGLQLLFYSVGIGQISSEVPQNLSASRPQDRQFILSSKKLLLSDSGFYLCAWSFGLSSYEQYFGPGTRLTVT.

This clonotype was observed a few times. The chain carries TRBV12-3 or TRBV12-4 and TRBJ2-3, with a tentative D call TRBD2 (6 bases). Trimming removed 1 base at V and 0 bases at J, with 8 bases between. The CDR3 totals 15 residues. The CDR3 coding sequence is TGTGCCAGCAGTTTAGGTAGCGGAAGCACAGATACGCAGTATTTT. Translation: CASSLGSGSTDTQYF.

In its sample, this clonotype was seen a few times. The chain is built from TRBV6-5 and TRBJ2-3, with D possibly TRBD2 on 5 matching bases. Germline assignment: CDR1 MNHEY and CDR2 SVGAGI. The CDR3 totals 15 residues. Trimming pared 4 bases from V and 6 bases from J, leaving 17 bases between. CDR3 residues: CASSSAGGGKDTQYF. CDR3 DNA: TGTGCCAGCAGTTCCGCCGGAGGAGGAAAGGATACGCAGTATTTT.

This clonotype was seen ten or more times. The genes are TRBV5-1 and TRBJ2-2; 14 positions match TRBD2. Germline trimming cut 5 bases from V and 5 bases from J; bases unmatched to any gene: 5. The length of the CDR3 is 16 residues. In germline, CDR1 is SGHRS, CDR2 YFSETQ. In DNA form, the CDR3 reads TGCGCCAGCAGGGGGACTAGCGGGAGACGAACCGGGGAGCTGTTTTTT. This gives the protein CASRGTSGRRTGELFF.

The J gene is TRBJ2-3, the V gene TRBV28; D not resolved. V dropped 3 bases and J dropped 1 base, with 11 bases sitting between them. The CDR3 has 15 residues. The V gene's germline CDR1 is MDHEN and CDR2 SYDVKM. In DNA, the CDR3 is TGTGCCAGCAGTTTGGCTTTGGGCCGCACAGATACGCAGTATTTT. It codes for CASSLALGRTDTQYF.